Shown below are 20 T cell receptor beta chains from a single sample sequenced in a study of CD4 and CD8 cells across lung adenocarcinoma regions. TCRdb re-called the PCR reads with MiXCR, one entry per CDR3 protein. The repertoire holds about 1,900 distinct CDR3 sequences, with 40% to 55% as singletons. The source material was CD4+ T cells from the center of a lung tumor. The origin of the receptors is a female donor with lung adenocarcinoma. The CD4 and CD8 labels of this study may be unreliable.

In its sample, this clonotype is large (0.1 to 1%). The CDR3, as DNA: TGTGCCAGCAGTAGGACAGGGATTAGCACCGGGGAGCTGTTTTTT. This sequence encodes CASSRTGISTGELFF. The rearrangement uses TRBV6-1 and TRBJ2-2; 8 positions match TRBD1. This CDR3 has 15 amino acids. The ends lost 5 bases at V and 4 bases at J; junction bases unmatched: 6. CDR1 is MNHNS and CDR2 is SASEGT in the germline V gene.

This clonotype was counted a few times. The chain is built from TRBV6-5 and TRBJ1-2; a possible D gene is TRBD1 (6 bases). Germline V gives CDR1 MNHEY, CDR2 SVGAGI. The CDR3 covers 15 residues. Deletions cut 4 bases from V and 0 bases from J, with 12 bases between. In DNA form, the CDR3 reads TGTGCCAGCAGTTCCTGGACAGACCCTAACTATGGCTACACCTTC. Protein product: CASSSWTDPNYGYTF.

This rearrangement joins TRBV27 to TRBJ2-3; 8 bases fit TRBD2. This CDR3 has 14 residues. Germline V gene lookup returns CDR1 MNHEY and CDR2 SMNVEV (reference sequence). Unmatched junction bases numbered 11, after V lost 2 bases and J lost 13 bases. CDR3: CASSLRPAGVREYF. CDR3 DNA sequence: TGTGCCAGCAGTTTACGCCCAGCGGGAGTCCGGGAGTATTTT.

The chain joins TRBV6-5 to TRBJ1-2, with 7 bases fitting TRBD1. CDR3 length: 14 amino acids. The trim removed 0 bases at V and 8 bases at J, leaving 6 bases unmatched. The germline V gene encodes CDR1 MNHEY and CDR2 SVGAGI. CDR3 amino acids: CASSYSRRGDGYTF. The CDR3 DNA reads as TGTGCCAGCAGTTACTCGCGCAGGGGGGACGGCTACACCTTC.

This clonotype was seen only once. The rearrangement links TRBV6-5 to TRBJ2-1; 7 nucleotides line up with TRBD1. V lost 2 bases to trimming and J lost 4 bases; unmatched junction nucleotides: 5. The CDR3 spans 15 residues. Per the germline V gene, CDR1 is MNHEY and CDR2 is SVGAGI. The CDR3 sequence is CASSYTTTGYNEQFF. CDR3 coding DNA: TGTGCCAGCAGTTACACAACGACAGGGTACAATGAGCAGTTCTTC.

This clonotype was picked up a small number of times. A much larger clone lies one base from this, so it may be a read error. The chain combines TRBV6-5 with TRBJ2-1; no reliable D call. Germline V lookup: CDR1 MNHEY, CDR2 SVGAGI. The CDR3 length is 15 residues. V gave up 2 bases and J gave up 10 bases, with 18 bases separating them. This CDR3 is CASSYGPLLTYEQFF. The CDR3 DNA reads as TGTGCCAGCAGTTACGGCCCACTTCTAACCTACGAGCAGTTCTTC.

The gene calls are TRBV4-1 and TRBJ1-2; perhaps TRBD1 as D (6 bases). This CDR3 has 16 amino acids. V dropped 0 bases and J dropped 8 bases, with 19 bases sitting between them. CDR1 is MGHRA, CDR2 YSYEKL, per germline. The CDR3 protein is CASSQDIFQGLYGYTF. Here the CDR3 DNA reads TGCGCCAGCAGCCAAGACATTTTTCAGGGGTTGTACGGCTACACCTTC.

This clonotype was seen more than once but under ten times. The CDR3 here is CATWGQDSSYEQYF. The CDR3 nucleotides read TGTGCCACCTGGGGACAGGACAGCTCCTACGAGCAGTACTTC. J is TRBJ2-7 and V is TRBV27; 8 nucleotides match TRBD1. The V gene's germline CDR1 is MNHEY and CDR2 SMNVEV (reference sequence). Trimming at V came to 10 bases and at J to 0 bases, leaving 8 bases not matched to a gene. The CDR3 runs to 14 residues.

As to this clonotype: Germline is not matched at one junction end, which may reflect a read error. The chain links TRBV6-1 to TRBJ2-2; TRBD2 matches 7 bases. The CDR3 spans 13 residues. Per germline, CDR1 MNHNS and CDR2 SASEGT. The chain's CDR3 is CASRLARSGELFF. Here the CDR3 DNA reads TGTGCCAGCAGACTAGCGAGAAGCGGTGAGCTGTTCTTC.

This sequence joins TRBV6-5 and TRBJ1-6; D uncertain. The V gene lost 4 bases and the J gene lost 5 bases, with 6 bases spanning the gap. The CDR3 spans 13 residues. The germline V gene encodes CDR1 MNHEY and CDR2 SVGAGI. This CDR3 is CASSSTDNSPLHF. The CDR3 DNA is TGTGCCAGCAGTTCGACGGATAATTCACCCCTCCACTTT.

V and J are TRBV10-3 and TRBJ2-2, with D possibly being TRBD1 (5 bases). The DNA end favors TRBJ2-3, so the J call may be wrong. CDR1 ENHRY and CDR2 SYGVKD come from the germline V gene. The CDR3 spans 13 residues. The CDR3: CARQRVETEAQYF. For the CDR3, the DNA is TGTGCCCGGCAGCGTGTGGAGACAGAGGCGCAGTATTTT.

Sample share makes this clonotype medium-sized. This chain connects TRBV6-5 to TRBJ2-7, with TRBD1 as a possible D gene (5 bases). Per germline, CDR1 MNHEY and CDR2 SVGAGI. The CDR3 spans 15 residues. The V end lost 2 bases, the J end lost 3 bases, and 14 bases lay between the germline ends. This CDR3 is CASSYGWQGYYEQYF. In DNA form, the CDR3 reads TGTGCCAGCAGTTACGGGTGGCAGGGCTACTACGAGCAGTACTTC.

The chain employs TRBV5-1 and TRBJ2-3; D not resolved. Germline values: CDR1 SGHRS, CDR2 YFSETQ. The CDR3 totals 13 residues. Trimming removed 4 bases at V and 2 bases at J, with 8 bases between. The CDR3 is CASSTGFTDTQYF. The CDR3 DNA is TGCGCCAGCAGCACCGGATTCACAGATACGCAGTATTTT.

This clonotype was seen a handful of times. J is TRBJ1-2 and V is TRBV6-1; D gene uncertain. The CDR3 spans 14 residues. V lost 6 bases and J lost 4, with 15 bases in between. CDR1 MNHNS and CDR2 SASEGT come from the germline V gene. The CDR3 coding sequence is TGTGCCAGCAGACCCCCGGGGTTGGGCTATGGCTACACCTTC. As protein: CASRPPGLGYGYTF.

CDR3 protein: CASRAGQGFYEQYF. The CDR3 DNA reads as TGTGCCAGCAGGGCCGGACAGGGCTTCTACGAGCAGTACTTC. The chain links TRBV6-1 to TRBJ2-1; 8 bases line up with TRBD1. TRBJ2-7 explains the end of the DNA better; the J call may be wrong. Per germline, CDR1 MNHNS and CDR2 SASEGT. The length of the CDR3 is 14 residues.

The chain links TRBV6-1 to TRBJ2-1; D could derive from TRBD1 or TRBD2 (6 bases each). Germline CDR1 and CDR2: MNHNS and SASEGT. The V end was cut by 5 bases, the J end by 4 bases, with 12 bases between. The CDR3 loop spans 14 amino acids. The CDR3 coding sequence is TGTGCCAGCAGTCAAGTAGGGGGGTACAATGAGCAGTTCTTC. It codes for CASSQVGGYNEQFF.

In this sample, this clonotype turned up a few times. This chain joins TRBV6-1 and TRBJ2-2, with 16 nucleotides matching TRBD2. The CDR3 runs to 19 residues. Trimming took 6 bases from V and 3 from J; bases not matched to a gene: 10. The germline V gene encodes CDR1 MNHNS and CDR2 SASEGT. CDR3: CASSPGLAGGLWDTGELFF. The CDR3 DNA sequence: TGTGCCAGCAGCCCGGGACTAGCGGGAGGGTTGTGGGACACCGGGGAGCTGTTTTTT.

This clonotype has just a few counts. J is TRBJ2-1 and V is TRBV6-1, with D tentatively TRBD1 (7 bases). Germline V gives CDR1 MNHNS, CDR2 SASEGT. The CDR3 consists of 15 residues. V lost 4 bases and J lost 7, with 17 bases in between. Here the CDR3 reads CASSAPPTGRNEQFF. The CDR3 DNA reads TGTGCCAGCAGTGCCCCTCCGACAGGGAGGAATGAGCAGTTCTTC.

The chain is built from TRBV3-1 and TRBJ1-2, with D perhaps TRBD1 (5 bases). CDR1 is LGHDT, CDR2 YNNKEL, per germline (reference sequence). Trimming pared 8 bases from V and 7 bases from J, leaving 20 bases between. The CDR3 length is 14 residues. CDR3 DNA sequence: TGTGCCAGCGGATCTACAGGAGCGCGGGGTGGCTACACCTTC. Its translation is CASGSTGARGGYTF.

V is TRBV6-1 and J is TRBJ2-4, with D possibly being TRBD1 or TRBD2 (6 bases each). The end of the DNA fits TRBJ2-1 better, so the J call may be wrong. The germline CDR1 and CDR2 sequences are MNHNS and SASEGT. CDR3 size: 15 residues. In DNA form, the CDR3 reads TGTGCCAGCAGTGAAGGGGGGGACACCACCTACGAGCAGTTCTTC. This codes for CASSEGGDTTYEQFF.